This T cell receptor beta chain was captured by sequencing in a study of lymphopenia after photon versus proton radiotherapy. General observations from the study: Larger post-nadir TCR diversity loss correlated inversely with survival in deceased patients. After lymphocyte nadir, photon-treated repertoires showed oligoclonal expansion, especially CD8+ Temra. Proton therapy kept repertoires fairly stable, unlike photons, which gained effector/memory cells. Better survival with proton therapy was suggested as possible, not demonstrated.

The repertoire was sequenced with immunoSEQ multiplex PCR; TCRdb's copy has only in-frame clones and lacks some. The sample consists of 60,000 to 75,000 clones, around 88% of them appearing once. This CDR3 spans 14 amino acids. Germline values: CDR1 SGDLS, CDR2 YYNGEE. V shed 6 bases and J shed 7 bases, with 19 bases lying between them. Comment on this clone: What it binds is unknown.

The sequencing here drew on peripheral blood, taken from a patient treated with photon-based radiotherapy. The receptor's source is a man aged 35-49 years with gastric cancer. The rearrangement joins TRBV9 to TRBJ1-1; tentatively, D is TRBD1 (5 bases). CDR3 residues: CASTPGSRDDEAFF. The CDR3 DNA reads as TGTGCCAGCACCCCAGGGTCGAGAGACGATGAAGCTTTCTTT.